What follows are 17 T cell receptor beta chains derived from one specimen sequenced in a study of T-cell reconstitution after alpha-beta-depleted transplantation in children. Construction of the TCRbeta library involved unique molecular identifiers. TCRdb re-called the PCR reads through MiXCR, storing one row per CDR3 protein. The table has 200,000 to 250,000 distinct CDR3 sequences, 8.5% to 10% seen once. Sample: PBMCs from the stem cell graft donor, taken from the stem cell graft. The receptors derive from a human donor who donated a stem cell graft to a child with acute lymphoblastic leukemia.

This clonotype was detected many times. This chain joins TRBV12-3 or TRBV12-4 and TRBJ2-7, with 13 bases lining up with TRBD2. The CDR3 spans 18 residues. Trimming at V came to 5 bases and at J to 0 bases, leaving 10 bases not matched to a gene. The CDR3 DNA follows: TGTGCCAGCAGTCGACTAGCGGGGGGCACCTTAGGCTCCTACGAGCAGTACTTC. It specifies CASSRLAGGTLGSYEQYF.

Of note for this clonotype: At one end the junction does not follow the germline gene, possibly because of a read error. The chain joins TRBV12-3 or TRBV12-4 to TRBJ2-3; 9 positions agree with TRBD1. The CDR3 runs to 14 residues. The DNA of the CDR3 is TGTGCCAGCAGCCCGGGACAGGGAACAGATAGGCAGTATTTT. This gives the protein CASSPGQGTDRQYF.

V and J are TRBV7-2 and TRBJ2-1, with 7 bases aligning to TRBD1. Trimming removed 4 bases from V and 3 bases from J; junction bases left unmatched: 6. CDR3 length equals 15 residues. CDR1 is SGHTA and CDR2 is FQGNSA in the germline V gene. This CDR3 reads CASSSLDRIYNEQFF. The DNA for the CDR3 is TGTGCCAGCAGCTCCCTGGACAGGATCTACAATGAGCAGTTCTTC.

This clonotype was detected many times. The rearrangement links TRBV3-1 to TRBJ2-5; 12 bases are a match to TRBD1. The CDR3 covers 17 residues. Germline values: CDR1 LGHDT, CDR2 YNNKEL (reference sequence). V shed 4 bases and J 5 bases; nucleotides not matched to a gene: 11. As DNA, the CDR3 is TGTGCCAGCAGCCCCCATGAAGGGACAGGGGGCTTTGAGACCCAGTACTTC. Translation: CASSPHEGTGGFETQYF.

This clonotype appeared many times. The chain links TRBV20-1 to TRBJ2-1; 12 positions match TRBD2. Per germline, CDR1 DFQATT and CDR2 SNEGSKA (reference sequence). After removal of 3 bases from V and 8 bases from J, the junction contained 8 bases not matched to a gene. The CDR3 has 15 amino acids. The CDR3 DNA is TGCAGTGCTAGGGACCTAGCGGGGGGGCGGGATGAGCAGTTCTTC. Amino acids: CSARDLAGGRDEQFF.

The chain has TRBV7-9 and TRBJ2-3, with TRBD2 identical over 12 bases. CDR1 SEHNR and CDR2 FQNEAQ come from the germline V gene (reference sequence). The CDR3 has 15 residues. The V segment lost 8 bases and the J segment 5 bases; nucleotides outside the gene matches: 8. The CDR3 region has the DNA TGTGCCAGCGGCCCTCGACTAGCGGGGGAAGATACGCAGTATTTT. Translation: CASGPRLAGEDTQYF.

Only a few counts were recorded for this clonotype. The rearrangement links TRBV5-6 to TRBJ2-3, with D maybe TRBD1 (6 bases). CDR1 SGHDT and CDR2 YYEEEE come from the germline V gene. The CDR3 runs 14 residues. Between the trimmed V and J ends, which lost 4 bases and 3 bases, there was a span of 12 bases. CDR3 loop: CASSLDRWTDTQYF. CDR3 DNA: TGTGCCAGCAGCCTCGACAGGTGGACAGATACGCAGTATTTT.

This clonotype was recorded at least ten times. The genes are TRBV9 and TRBJ2-2; D is unresolved. The V and J ends lost 0 bases and 5 bases respectively, with 5 bases between them. The CDR3 consists of 13 residues. Germline V gene sequence: CDR1 SGDLS, CDR2 YYNGEE. The CDR3 sequence is CASSVGGTGELFF. The CDR3 DNA is TGTGCCAGCAGCGTAGGCGGAACCGGGGAGCTGTTTTTT.

The chain recombines TRBV11-2 with TRBJ2-1; the D gene is possibly TRBD2 (6 bases). The germline V gene has CDR1 SGHAT and CDR2 FQNNGV. Trimming stripped 1 base from V and 10 bases from J, with 11 bases between. The CDR3 totals 13 residues. The CDR3 loop reads CASSLVLGGEQFF. CDR3 DNA sequence: TGTGCCAGCAGCTTAGTGCTGGGGGGAGAGCAGTTCTTC.

This clonotype showed up just a few times. The genes are TRBV27 and TRBJ2-3; the D call may be TRBD1 or TRBD2 (6 bases each). Germline V lookup: CDR1 MNHEY, CDR2 SMNVEV (reference sequence). This CDR3 contains 16 residues. Trimming stripped 5 bases from V and 2 bases from J, with 17 bases between. CDR3 protein: CASSPLTGAPTDTQYF. The DNA of the CDR3 is TGTGCCAGCAGTCCCCTGACGGGGGCCCCCACAGATACGCAGTATTTT.

This clonotype has ten or more counts. The chain uses TRBV10-3 and TRBJ2-2, with 8 nucleotides matching TRBD1. V lost 0 bases and J lost 6; bases outside the gene matches: 6. There are 16 residues in the CDR3. Germline-derived CDR1 and CDR2 are ENHRY and SYGVKD. CDR3 sequence: CAISESRQGHAGELFF. CDR3 in DNA: TGTGCCATCAGTGAGTCCCGACAGGGGCATGCCGGGGAGCTGTTTTTT.

The rearrangement joins TRBV12-3 or TRBV12-4 to TRBJ2-1, with a tentative D call TRBD2 (6 bases). The CDR3 totals 12 residues. V lost 3 bases to trimming and J lost 9 bases, with 9 bases between them. As DNA, the CDR3 is TGTGCCAGCAGTTTTTTAGCGGCTGAGCAGTTCTTC. It encodes CASSFLAAEQFF.

The rearrangement joins TRBV20-1 to TRBJ2-7; TRBD2 might be the D (5 bases). Germline CDR1 and CDR2: DFQATT and SNEGSKA (reference sequence). V shed 2 bases and J shed 10 bases, with 9 bases lying between them. The length of the CDR3 is 10 residues. The CDR3 region is CSARFRGQYF. As DNA, the CDR3 is TGCAGTGCTAGATTCCGGGGACAGTACTTC.

CDR3 in DNA: TGTGCCAGCAGCCAAGTTAGGGGGCGCGGTGAGCAGTACTTC. Translation: CASSQVRGRGEQYF. The chain employs TRBV3-1 and TRBJ2-7; 7 bases are shared with TRBD1. The V gene end was trimmed by 1 base and the J gene end by 7 bases; junction bases not matched to a gene: 7. The CDR3 length is 14 residues. The V gene's germline CDR1 is LGHDT and CDR2 YNNKEL (reference sequence).

This clonotype came up a few times. Here the CDR3 DNA reads TGCGCCAGCAGCGTAAACAGTGGGGCTAATGAAAAACTGTTTTTT. Protein sequence: CASSVNSGANEKLFF. The V and J genes are TRBV5-1 and TRBJ1-4; D not resolved. This CDR3 has 15 residues. The germline CDR1 and CDR2 sequences are SGHRS and YFSETQ. Trimming cost V 4 bases and J 3 bases, with 13 bases left between them.

The gene calls are TRBV7-9 and TRBJ1-1, with 9 nucleotides matching TRBD1. The CDR3 loop spans 14 amino acids. J gave up 9 bases and V 5 bases, and 10 bases lay outside the gene matches. Germline V lookup: CDR1 SEHNR, CDR2 FQNEAQ (reference sequence). The CDR3 protein is CASSLAGTGMQAFF. CDR3 nucleotide sequence: TGTGCCAGCAGCCTGGCCGGGACAGGGATGCAAGCTTTCTTT.

This clonotype was picked up a small number of times. For the CDR3, the DNA is TGTGCCAGCAGCGGGAGCGGGGCCTCGTTCTACGAGCAGTACTTC. As protein: CASSGSGASFYEQYF. J is TRBJ2-7 and V is TRBV7-6, with 7 bases that match TRBD2. The CDR3 runs 15 residues. With V trimmed by 5 bases and J by 3 bases, 10 bases remained unmatched. The germline CDR1 and CDR2 sequences are SGHVS and FNYEAQ. Combining the CDR3 with reference TRBV7-6 and TRBJ2-7 gives the whole variable domain GAGVSQSPRYKVTKRGQDVALRCDPISGHVSLYWYRQALGQGPEFLTYFNYEAQQDKSGLPNDRFSAERPEGSISTLTIQRTEQRDSAMYRCASSGSGASFYEQYFGPGTRLTVT.